This TCR beta chain was found in a study of CD8 T cells in cerebrospinal fluid in Alzheimer's disease. CDR3 length: 20 residues. CDR1 and CDR2 (germline): SGHTA, FQGTGA. 10X single-cell V(D)J and 5' gene-expression libraries profiled CSF cells. No DNA is given; TCRdb re-called the 10x single-cell sequencing reads and lists each CDR3 protein once. Its table lists over a thousand distinct CDR3 sequences. This clonotype shows up as medium-sized by frequency. The receptor's source is a human donor with mild cognitive impairment. The sequencing input was cerebrospinal fluid. V usage is TRBV7-3 and J usage is TRBJ1-2; TCRdb designates TRBD1, a call that cannot be tested without DNA. This chain's CDR3 is CASSLMSVGTGTRGDYGYTF.